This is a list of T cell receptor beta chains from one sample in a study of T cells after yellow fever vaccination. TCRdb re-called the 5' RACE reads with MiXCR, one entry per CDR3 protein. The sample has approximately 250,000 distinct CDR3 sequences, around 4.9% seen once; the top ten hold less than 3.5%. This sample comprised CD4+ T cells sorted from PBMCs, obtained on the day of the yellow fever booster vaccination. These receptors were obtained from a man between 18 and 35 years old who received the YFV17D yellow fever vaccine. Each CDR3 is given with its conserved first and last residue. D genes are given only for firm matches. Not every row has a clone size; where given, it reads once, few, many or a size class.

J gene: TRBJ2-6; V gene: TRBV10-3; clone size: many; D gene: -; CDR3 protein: CAIRIQDSGANVLTF; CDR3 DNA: TGTGCCATCAGAATACAAGACTCTGGGGCCAACGTCCTGACTTTC
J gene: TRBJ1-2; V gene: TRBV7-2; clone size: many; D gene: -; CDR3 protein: CASSPRGVFNYGYTF; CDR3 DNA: TGTGCCAGCAGCCCAAGGGGGGTGTTCAACTATGGCTACACCTTC
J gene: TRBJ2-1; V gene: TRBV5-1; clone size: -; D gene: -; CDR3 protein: CASSLEGYSYNEQFF; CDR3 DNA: TGCGCCAGCAGCTTGGAGGGATACTCCTACAATGAGCAGTTCTTC
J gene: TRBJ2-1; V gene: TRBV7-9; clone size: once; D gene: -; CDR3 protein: CASSLGLPYNEQFF; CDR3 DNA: TGTGCCAGCAGCTTGGGGCTACCTTACAATGAGCAGTTCTTC
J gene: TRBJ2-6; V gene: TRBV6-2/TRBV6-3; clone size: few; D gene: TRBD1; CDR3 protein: CASSRGRGANVLTF; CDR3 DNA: TGTGCCAGCAGCAGGGGGCGTGGGGCCAACGTCCTGACTTTC
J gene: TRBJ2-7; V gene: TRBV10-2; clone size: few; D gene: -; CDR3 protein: CASSAPPTYEQYF; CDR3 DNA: TGCGCCAGCAGTGCCCCACCCACCTACGAGCAGTACTTC
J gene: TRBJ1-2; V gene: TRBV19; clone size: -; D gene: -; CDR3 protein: CASSVDGPYGYTF; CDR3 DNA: TGTGCCAGTAGTGTGGACGGACCCTATGGCTACACCTTC
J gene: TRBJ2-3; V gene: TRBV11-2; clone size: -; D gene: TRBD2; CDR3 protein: CASSPEGGGSTDTQYF; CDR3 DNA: TGTGCCAGCAGCCCAGAGGGCGGGGGGAGCACAGATACGCAGTATTTT
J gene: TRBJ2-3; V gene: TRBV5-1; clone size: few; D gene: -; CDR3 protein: CASSMTPGTKTDTQYF; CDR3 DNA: TGCGCCAGCAGCATGACACCCGGGACGAAGACAGATACGCAGTATTTT
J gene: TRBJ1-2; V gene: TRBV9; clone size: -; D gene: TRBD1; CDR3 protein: CASSVEPGGGYTF; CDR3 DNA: TGTGCCAGCAGCGTAGAACCAGGGGGCGGCTACACCTTC
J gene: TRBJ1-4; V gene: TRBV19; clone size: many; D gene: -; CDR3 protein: CASSSHRQNEKLFF; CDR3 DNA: TGTGCCAGTAGTAGCCACCGACAGAATGAAAAACTGTTTTTT
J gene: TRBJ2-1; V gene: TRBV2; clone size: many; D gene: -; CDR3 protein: CASQDYNEQFF; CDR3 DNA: TGTGCCAGCCAGGACTACAATGAGCAGTTCTTC
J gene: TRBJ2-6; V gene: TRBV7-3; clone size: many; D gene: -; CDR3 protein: CASSLPSGANVLTF; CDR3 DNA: TGTGCCAGCAGTCTTCCCTCTGGGGCCAACGTCCTGACTTTC
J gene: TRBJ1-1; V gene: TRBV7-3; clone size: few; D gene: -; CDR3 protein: CASSLGKNTEAFF; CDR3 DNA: TGTGCCAGCAGCCTGGGAAAGAACACTGAAGCTTTCTTT
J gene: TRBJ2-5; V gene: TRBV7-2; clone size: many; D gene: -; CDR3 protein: CASSLAGMETQYF; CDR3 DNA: TGTGCCAGCAGCTTAGCGGGTATGGAGACCCAGTACTTC
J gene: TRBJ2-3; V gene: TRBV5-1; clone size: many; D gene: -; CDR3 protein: CASSFARGGTDTQYF; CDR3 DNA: TGCGCCAGCAGCTTTGCAAGGGGGGGGACAGATACGCAGTATTTT
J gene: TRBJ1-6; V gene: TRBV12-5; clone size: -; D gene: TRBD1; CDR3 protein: CASGLRDSPNSPLHF; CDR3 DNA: TGTGCTAGTGGTTTGAGGGACAGCCCCAATTCACCCCTCCACTTT
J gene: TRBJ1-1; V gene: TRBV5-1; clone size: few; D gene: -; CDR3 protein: CASSFQGMNTEAFF; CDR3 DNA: TGCGCCAGCAGCTTTCAGGGAATGAACACTGAAGCTTTCTTT
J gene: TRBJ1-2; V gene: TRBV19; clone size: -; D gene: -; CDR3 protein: CASSPDSRPYGYTF; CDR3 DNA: TGTGCCAGTAGCCCGGACAGTCGCCCCTATGGCTACACCTTC
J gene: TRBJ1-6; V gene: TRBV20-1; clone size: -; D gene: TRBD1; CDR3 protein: CSARHPGQGVYNSPLHF; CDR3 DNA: TGCAGTGCTAGACACCCTGGACAGGGGGTGTATAATTCACCCCTCCACTTT
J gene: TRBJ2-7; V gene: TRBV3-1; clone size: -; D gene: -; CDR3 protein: CASSHPIIPYEQYF; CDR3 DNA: TGTGCCAGCAGCCACCCTATTATCCCCTACGAGCAGTACTTC
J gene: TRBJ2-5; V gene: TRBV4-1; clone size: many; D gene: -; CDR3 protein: CASSRGAQETQYF; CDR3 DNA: TGCGCCAGCAGTCGAGGGGCCCAAGAGACCCAGTACTTC
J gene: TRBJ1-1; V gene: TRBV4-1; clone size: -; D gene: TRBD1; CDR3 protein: CASSHIGQGRTEAFF; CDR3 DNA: TGCGCCAGCAGCCATATAGGACAGGGCCGAACTGAAGCTTTCTTT
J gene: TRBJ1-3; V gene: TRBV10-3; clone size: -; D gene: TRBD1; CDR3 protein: CAISARTGAGNTIYF; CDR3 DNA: TGTGCCATCAGTGCCCGGACAGGGGCTGGAAACACCATATATTTT
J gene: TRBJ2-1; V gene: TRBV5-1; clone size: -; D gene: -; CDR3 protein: CASSLAAGGVYNEQFF; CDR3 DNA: TGCGCCAGCAGCTTGGCCGCAGGGGGGGTATACAATGAGCAGTTCTTC
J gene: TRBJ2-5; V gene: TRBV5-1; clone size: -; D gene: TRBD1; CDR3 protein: CASSPTTQGEAQYF; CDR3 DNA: TGCGCCAGCAGCCCAACCACACAGGGGGAGGCCCAGTACTTC
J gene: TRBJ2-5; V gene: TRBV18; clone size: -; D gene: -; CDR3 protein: CASSPVVQETQYF; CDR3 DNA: TGTGCCAGCTCACCGGTGGTCCAAGAGACCCAGTACTTC
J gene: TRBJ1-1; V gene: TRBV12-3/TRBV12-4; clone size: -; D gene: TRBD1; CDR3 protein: CASTNRQGNTEAFF; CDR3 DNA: TGTGCCAGCACCAACCGACAGGGAAACACTGAAGCTTTCTTT
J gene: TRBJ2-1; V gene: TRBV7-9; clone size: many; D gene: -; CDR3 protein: CASSFDTSSYNEQFF; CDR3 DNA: TGTGCCAGCAGCTTTGACACTAGCTCCTACAATGAGCAGTTCTTC
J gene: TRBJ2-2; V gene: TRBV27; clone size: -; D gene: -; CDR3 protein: CASSLSGRNTGELFF; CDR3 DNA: TGTGCCAGCAGTTTATCGGGCAGGAACACCGGGGAGCTGTTTTTT
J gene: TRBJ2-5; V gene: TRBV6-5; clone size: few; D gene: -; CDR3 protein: CASSSRSYQETQYF; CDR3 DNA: TGTGCCAGCAGTTCTCGGTCCTACCAAGAGACCCAGTACTTC
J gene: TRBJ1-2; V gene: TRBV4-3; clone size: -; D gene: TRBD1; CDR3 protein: CASSQAQRTGIHGYTF; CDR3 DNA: TGCGCCAGCAGCCAAGCCCAAAGGACAGGGATCCATGGCTACACCTTC
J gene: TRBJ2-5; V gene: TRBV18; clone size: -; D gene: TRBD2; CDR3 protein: CASSSSGTSGETQYF; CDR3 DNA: TGTGCCAGCTCATCCTCCGGGACTAGCGGAGAGACCCAGTACTTC
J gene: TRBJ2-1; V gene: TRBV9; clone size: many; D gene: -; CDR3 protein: CASSPTGPGSYNEQFF; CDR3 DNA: TGTGCCAGCAGCCCCACCGGGCCTGGGAGCTACAATGAGCAGTTCTTC
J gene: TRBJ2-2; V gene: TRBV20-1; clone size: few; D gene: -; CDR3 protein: CSARGAVGSYTGELFF; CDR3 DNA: TGCAGTGCTAGAGGAGCGGTTGGGAGTTACACCGGGGAGCTGTTTTTT